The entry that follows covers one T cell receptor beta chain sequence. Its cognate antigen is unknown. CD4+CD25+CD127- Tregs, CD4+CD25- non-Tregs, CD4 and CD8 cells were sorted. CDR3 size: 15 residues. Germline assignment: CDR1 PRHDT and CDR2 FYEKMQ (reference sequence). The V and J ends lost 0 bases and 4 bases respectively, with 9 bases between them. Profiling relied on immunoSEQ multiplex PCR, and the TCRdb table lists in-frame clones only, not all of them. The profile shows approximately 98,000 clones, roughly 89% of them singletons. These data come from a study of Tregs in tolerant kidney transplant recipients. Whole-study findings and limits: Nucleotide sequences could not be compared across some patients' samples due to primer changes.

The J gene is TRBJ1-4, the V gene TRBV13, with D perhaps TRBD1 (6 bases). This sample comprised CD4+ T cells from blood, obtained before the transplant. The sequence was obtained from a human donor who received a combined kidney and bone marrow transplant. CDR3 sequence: CASSLGDRHNEKLFF. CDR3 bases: TGTGCCAGCAGCTTAGGGGACAGACATAATGAAAAACTGTTTTTT.